This TCR beta chain came from a study of blood T cells in healthy people across ages. The CDR3 covers 16 residues. The J segment lost 3 bases and the V segment lost 9 bases, leaving 11 bases of the junction unmatched. CDR1 is LNHDA, CDR2 SQIVND, per germline (reference sequence). Study-level findings and limits: Diversity was higher, and naive CD4+ cells more numerous, in long-lived donors than in aged donors.

The use of a sample-barcoded 5' primer and a J-beta primer mix characterized a second PCR of roughly 6 to 12 cycles. Every molecule of cDNA carried a tag from a template-switch adaptor with 12 random nucleotides. Each single sample gave us at least 2.5 million CDR3-containing paired-end reads. TCRdb passed the 5' RACE reads through MiXCR, listing each CDR3 protein once. Of roughly 1.9 million distinct CDR3 sequences in the sample, roughly 43% are singletons; the top ten hold more than 20%. This clonotype occurred a few times. Its antigen is unidentified. This TCR came from a human donor in good health. The chain is built from TRBV19 and TRBJ2-1, with 10 bases identical to TRBD1. The sample consisted of blood. The CDR3 protein is CASSTDRGPFYNEQFF. The CDR3 bases are TGTGCCAGCTCGACTGACAGGGGGCCGTTCTACAATGAGCAGTTCTTC.